This TCR beta chain was observed in a study of siplizumab effects on memory and regulatory T cells. General study results and limits: In the presence of siplizumab, alloreactive sequences traceable to unstimulated CD4+ memory cells were significantly reduced. Assignment to unstimulated subsets succeeded for only a minor fraction of the alloreactive clones.

Trimming took 2 bases from V and 6 from J; bases not matched to a gene: 2. Germline V lookup: CDR1 MNHNS, CDR2 SASEGT. CDR3 length: 13 amino acids. TCRdb keeps only in-frame clones here, not all; method: immunoSEQ multiplex PCR. This repertoire shows around 100,000 clones, about 95% found once; its top ten account for 1% to 1.5%. The count of this clone is one. Its target is not known. The source material was non-Treg CD4+ T cells sorted from blood. This chain links TRBV6-1 with TRBJ2-7; 9 nucleotides line up with TRBD1. The origin of this receptor is a human donor in good health. The CDR3 region is CASSETGQGEQYF. For the CDR3, the DNA is TGTGCCAGCAGTGAAACGGGACAGGGCGAGCAGTACTTC.